The subject of this entry is one TCR beta chain. It was with 60 Vbeta and 13 Jbeta primers that the PCR ran. Produced via immunoSEQ multiplex PCR; TCRdb's table is partial and in-frame only. The table records some 180,000 clones, over 75% of them present only once. This record comes from a study of cytomegalovirus exposure and HLA in healthy donors. CDR3 length: 12 amino acids. Deletions cut 5 bases from V and 10 bases from J, with 12 bases between. Germline CDR1 is ENHRY and CDR2 is SYGVKD. This rearrangement joins TRBV10-3 to TRBJ1-5; TRBD1 might be the D (5 bases). The sequence derives from a male donor in good health and CMV-seronegative. Sample: PBMCs. Here the CDR3 DNA reads TGTGCCATCAGTAGCCCAGGGACTCCCCAGCATTTT. This sequence encodes CAISSPGTPQHF.